Below are 9 T cell receptor beta chains sequenced from a single sample in a study of early T cells in non-severe SARS-CoV-2 infection. TCRdb reprocessed the 5' RACE reads via MiXCR and lists one record per CDR3 protein. The data hold about 61,000 distinct CDR3 sequences, with approximately 11% observed a single time. The sample taken for sequencing was whole blood. Receptors originate from an adult who was a healthcare worker with PCR-confirmed SARS-CoV-2 infection or an uninfected control (not recorded which).

This clonotype was picked up a small number of times. This chain uses TRBV4-3 with TRBJ1-6; D gene unclear. The CDR3 runs 16 residues. CDR1 LGHNA and CDR2 YSLEER come from the germline V gene. The V end lost 1 base, the J end lost 6 bases, and 13 bases lay between the germline ends. CDR3 DNA: TGCGCCAGCAGCCAAGCTCGCCAGGTCATTAATTCACCCCTCCACTTT. Translation gives CASSQARQVINSPLHF.

This clonotype was counted only a few times. CDR3 coding DNA: TGTGCCAGCAGCCCAACAGGGGTCGGCTACACCTTC. Its protein is CASSPTGVGYTF. This chain joins TRBV6-2 or TRBV6-3 and TRBJ1-2; 7 nucleotides line up with TRBD1. J lost 8 bases, V lost 6 bases, and 6 bases had no gene match. The CDR3 extends over 12 amino acids. Germline V gene lookup returns CDR1 MNHEY and CDR2 SVGEGT.

CDR3: CASSAYLTGINTEAFF. For the CDR3, the DNA is TGTGCCAGCTCAGCGTACCTGACAGGAATTAACACTGAAGCTTTCTTT. This rearrangement joins TRBV18 to TRBJ1-1; tentatively, D is TRBD1 (6 bases). V was shortened by 5 bases and J by 2 bases, with 18 bases between the two germline ends. The CDR3 spans 16 residues. Germline CDR1 KGHSH, CDR2 LQKENI.

This clonotype was observed a handful of times. This rearrangement joins TRBV6-5 to TRBJ1-2; D is perhaps TRBD1 (6 bases). V was cut by 2 bases and J by 4 bases, with 23 bases left in between. CDR3 length: 18 amino acids. Per the germline V gene, CDR1 is MNHEY and CDR2 is SVGAGI. This chain's CDR3 is CASSYKSSRTAGRYGYTF. In nucleotides, the CDR3 is TGTGCCAGCAGTTACAAGAGTAGCAGGACAGCCGGGCGCTATGGCTACACCTTC.

In this sample, this clonotype turned up many times. The chain carries TRBV2 and TRBJ2-3; the D gene is possibly TRBD1 (6 bases). V gave up 2 bases and J gave up 2 bases, with 11 bases separating them. This CDR3 has 15 residues. Per germline, CDR1 SNHLY and CDR2 FYNNEI. Here the CDR3 DNA reads TGTGCCAGCAGTGAACAACAGGGTAACACAGATACGCAGTATTTT. Protein sequence: CASSEQQGNTDTQYF. Drawing the rest from reference TRBV2 and TRBJ2-3, the complete variable domain is EPEVTQTPSHQVTQMGQEVILRCVPISNHLYFYWYRQILGQKVEFLVSFYNNEISEKSEIFDDQFSVERPDGSNFTLKIRSTKLEDSAMYFCASSEQQGNTDTQYFGPGTRLTVL.

The rearrangement uses TRBV20-1 and TRBJ2-3, with 12 bases aligning to TRBD2. The V segment lost 3 bases and the J segment 4 bases; nucleotides outside the gene matches: 17. Germline V lookup: CDR1 DFQATT, CDR2 SNEGSKA (reference sequence). This CDR3 comprises 19 residues. CDR3 region: CSASWIRAEGLAGADTQYF. CDR3 nucleotides: TGCAGTGCTAGCTGGATCCGAGCCGAGGGACTAGCGGGCGCAGATACGCAGTATTTT.

This clonotype has only a few counts. The chain uses TRBV2 and TRBJ2-7; D may be TRBD1 (5 bases). Germline CDR1 and CDR2: SNHLY and FYNNEI. Trimming cost V 1 base and J 2 bases, with 15 bases left between them. This CDR3 is 16 amino acids long. The CDR3, as DNA: TGTGCCAGCAGTGAAGAGTGGTCCAGGGTCCCCTACGAGCAGTACTTC. Translating it yields CASSEEWSRVPYEQYF.

This clonotype was seen only a few times. The V gene is TRBV12-3 or TRBV12-4, the J gene TRBJ2-5; a possible D gene is TRBD2 (6 bases). The ends were cut back, 2 bases at V and 1 base at J, with 11 bases in the middle. The CDR3 length is 15 residues. Here the CDR3 reads CASSLTVAAQETQYF. In DNA, the CDR3 is TGTGCCAGCAGTTTAACGGTAGCGGCCCAAGAGACCCAGTACTTC.

This chain uses TRBV9 with TRBJ1-3; maybe TRBD1 (6 bases). This CDR3 contains 15 residues. CDR1 and CDR2 from the germline V gene are SGDLS and YYNGEE. V gave up 3 bases and J gave up 2 bases, with 12 bases separating them. CDR3 nucleotides: TGTGCCAGCAGCGCCTTGACAGGCCCTGGAAACACCATATATTTT. This translates into CASSALTGPGNTIYF.